Listed below are T cell receptor beta chains from one sample, sequenced in a study of cytomegalovirus exposure and HLA in healthy donors. The protocol was immunoSEQ multiplex PCR, while the TCRdb copy is restricted to in-frame clones and leaves out a portion. The sample includes fewer than 200,000 clones, approximately 71% of them seen just once. The material sequenced was PBMCs. The receptor set was obtained from a man between 50 and 59 years old in good health and CMV-seronegative. CDR3s include the opening cysteine and the closing phenylalanine or tryptophan. A D gene is named only where the DNA matches it firmly.

j_call,d_call,v_call,cdr3_aa
TRBJ2-3,NA,TRBV27,CASSLQRVVSTDTQYF
TRBJ2-3,NA,TRBV5-1,CASSARPQTADTQYF
TRBJ2-5,TRBD2,TRBV11-2,CASSLGLAGGEGETQYF
TRBJ2-3,TRBD1,TRBV5-1,CASRRDRPSTDTQYF
TRBJ2-7,NA,TRBV10-2,CASSLDSSSYEQYF
TRBJ2-1,TRBD1,TRBV7-2,CASSVTGTDYNEQFF
TRBJ2-2,NA,TRBV7-7,CASSLLIQSGELFF
TRBJ2-1,NA,TRBV28,CASSLSPAGREQFF
TRBJ2-7,TRBD1,TRBV19,CASSIETGATMEQYF
TRBJ2-1,TRBD1,TRBV18,CASSPRGKWDRGIYVEQFF
TRBJ2-5,NA,TRBV2,CASSETGYQETQYF
TRBJ1-1,TRBD1,TRBV27,CASSFHGQGARDTEAFF
TRBJ2-3,NA,TRBV5-1,CASSLLAGGTDTQYF
TRBJ2-1,TRBD1,TRBV6-4,CASSDRTGGFNEQFF
TRBJ2-1,TRBD1,TRBV9,CASSEGQLNEQFF
TRBJ1-5,TRBD1,TRBV6-1,CASSGTGKGGNQPQHF
TRBJ1-1,NA,TRBV28,CASSFGGSRNTEAFF
TRBJ1-5,NA,TRBV7-9,CASSFPDQPQHF
TRBJ2-7,TRBD2,TRBV28,CASRGSGGNNEQYF
TRBJ2-3,TRBD1,TRBV15,CATSAWDSVGTDTQYF
TRBJ1-1,NA,TRBV4-1,CASSPGRGNTEAFF
TRBJ1-1,TRBD1,TRBV19,CASSPYPDRTEAFF
TRBJ2-7,TRBD1,TRBV19,CASSQGQSSYEQYF
TRBJ2-7,NA,TRBV4-1,CASSQDGAYEQYF
TRBJ1-1,NA,TRBV5-1,CASSLAARVMNTEAFF
TRBJ2-1,TRBD2,TRBV4-1,CASSQDAGGAVYNEQFF
TRBJ1-5,NA,TRBV2,CASRAAHYSNQPQHF
TRBJ2-7,NA,TRBV4-1,CASSQTGTYEQYF
TRBJ1-1,NA,TRBV19,CASSPLWNTEAFF
TRBJ2-1,TRBD2,TRBV18,CASSLLLAASVNEQFF
TRBJ1-2,TRBD1,TRBV5-1,CASSLRAGGDYGYTF
TRBJ2-7,TRBD2,TRBV4-1,CASSRASGLFNYEQYF
TRBJ1-2,TRBD1,TRBV5-1,CASSVTGGAQNYGYTF
TRBJ1-1,NA,TRBV18,CASSPQGTDTEAFF
TRBJ2-7,TRBD1,TRBV7-9,CATGTGYEQYF
TRBJ2-3,TRBD2,TRBV4-2,CASSQAGTSGVDTQYF
TRBJ2-5,NA,TRBV7-3,CASSQFGGTDLETQYF
TRBJ2-7,NA,TRBV21-1,CASSKRGRRGHLSILPYEQYF
NA,NA,TRBV7-9,CASSSNTRDYEQYF
TRBJ1-2,TRBD1,TRBV28,CASSLLRGQGYGYTF
TRBJ1-6,TRBD1,TRBV19,CASSYPGQGYSPLHF
TRBJ1-5,NA,TRBV2,CASTAADSNQPQHF
TRBJ1-4,NA,TRBV18,CASSQAGVNEKLFF
TRBJ1-2,NA,TRBV28,CASSSPGGINYGYTF
TRBJ1-3,NA,TRBV19,CASSTELRNTIYF
TRBJ2-5,NA,TRBV28,CASSFGETQYF
TRBJ1-1,NA,TRBV5-4,CASSPREGLTEAFF
TRBJ1-2,TRBD1,TRBV19,CASSIRTTGVLGGYTF
TRBJ1-5,NA,TRBV11-1,CASSGELTSNQPQHF
TRBJ1-3,NA,TRBV5-1,CASSLYGRSSSGNTIYF
TRBJ2-6,NA,TRBV28,CASSLPISGANVLTF
TRBJ1-2,NA,TRBV10-3,CAINSPGLRYGYTF
TRBJ2-3,NA,TRBV5-4,CASSPPVGQDTQYF
TRBJ1-6,NA,TRBV5-6,CASSDRSSPLHF
TRBJ1-6,NA,TRBV5-6,CASSLRRLGASPLHF